Presented here are 18 T cell receptor beta chains from one specimen sequenced in a study of T cells in localized non-small cell lung cancer. Repertoires were generated with immunoSEQ multiplex PCR, while TCRdb's copy carries only in-frame clones and drops some. The sample includes roughly 30,000 clones, about 90% seen only once; the top ten take about 3%. The sample consisted of peripheral blood, taken before any cancer treatment. The receptors derive from a woman between 18 and 50 years old with stage I lung adenocarcinoma.

This clone has only a few counts. This sequence joins TRBV4-2 and TRBJ2-1; possibly TRBD2 for D (5 bases). V lost 4 bases and J lost 5, with 9 bases in between. This CDR3 is 13 amino acids long. Germline V lookup: CDR1 LGHNA, CDR2 YNFKEQ. The CDR3 nucleotides are TGTGCCAGCAGCCCAGGACTGGACAATGAGCAGTTCTTC. Its translation: CASSPGLDNEQFF.

The chain carries TRBV15 and TRBJ1-1; 7 nucleotides match TRBD1. V trimming: 8 bases; J trimming: 0 bases; junction bases outside the gene matches: 3. This CDR3 region has 13 residues. The V gene's germline CDR1 is LNHNV and CDR2 YYDKDF (reference sequence). The CDR3 DNA reads as TGTGCCACCGGGACAGCCCTGAACACTGAAGCTTTCTTT. It yields the protein CATGTALNTEAFF.

This chain links TRBV7-9 with TRBJ1-1, with unresolved D. Germline-derived CDR1 and CDR2 are SEHNR and FQNEAQ (reference sequence). This CDR3 is 13 amino acids long. The ends were cut back, 0 bases at V and 3 bases at J, with 5 bases in the middle. The CDR3 DNA sequence: TGTGCCAGCAGCTTAGCCCAGCACACTGAAGCTTTCTTT. This gives the protein CASSLAQHTEAFF.

The V and J genes are TRBV19 and TRBJ2-1; TRBD2 matches at 7 bases. The germline gives CDR1 LNHDA, CDR2 SQIVND (reference sequence). The CDR3 runs to 14 residues. The junction had 4 bases not matched to a gene; V was cut back by 3 bases and J by 5 bases. This chain's CDR3 is CASSIAGVNNEQFF. CDR3 in DNA: TGTGCCAGTAGTATTGCGGGAGTAAACAATGAGCAGTTCTTC.

The V call is TRBV10-1, the J call TRBJ2-7, with 9 bases fitting TRBD1. Germline CDR1 and CDR2: WNHNN and SYGVQD (reference sequence). The CDR3 length is 14 residues. J was trimmed by 6 bases and V by 3 bases; bases with no gene match: 6. CDR3 region: CASSEGTGIVEQYF. CDR3 coding DNA: TGCGCCAGCAGTGAAGGGACAGGGATCGTCGAGCAGTACTTC.

The V gene is TRBV5-8, the J gene TRBJ1-5; TRBD1 is a possible D gene (6 bases). Trimming took off 4 bases at V and 6 bases at J, with 23 bases between the two ends. The CDR3 extends over 17 amino acids. Germline V lookup: CDR1 SGHTS, CDR2 YDEGEE. The CDR3 is CASSPWRRGARVQPQHF. The CDR3 DNA sequence: TGTGCCAGCAGCCCTTGGCGTAGGGGGGCCAGGGTTCAGCCCCAGCATTTT.

V is TRBV29-1 and J is TRBJ1-2; no clear D. The CDR3 runs to 14 residues. The V gene's germline CDR1 is SQVTM and CDR2 ANQGSEA. V lost 3 bases and J 3 bases, leaving 14 bases between the germline ends. The CDR3 coding sequence is TGCAGCGTTGATTACGTATCCTCCGACTATGGCTACACCTTC. Residues: CSVDYVSSDYGYTF. The full variable domain, its missing parts supplied by reference TRBV29-1 and TRBJ1-2, is SAVISQKPSRDICQRGTSLTIQCQVDSQVTMMFWYRQQPGQSLTLIATANQGSEATYESGFVIDKFPISRPNLTFSTLTVSNMSPEDSSIYLCSVDYVSSDYGYTFGSGTRLTVV.

On this clone: Other DNA sequences in this sample translate to the same CDR3. The rearrangement joins TRBV7-2 to TRBJ2-7, with D unclear. The germline V and J ends were trimmed by 2 bases and 3 bases, with 8 bases remaining between them. The CDR3 sequence is 13 residues long. Germline V gives CDR1 SGHTA, CDR2 FQGNSA. CDR3 region: CASSLSSIYEQYF. The CDR3 DNA reads as TGTGCCAGCAGCTTAAGTAGCATCTACGAGCAGTACTTC.

V is TRBV29-1 and J is TRBJ1-2; 9 bases match TRBD1. V shed 5 bases, J shed 4 bases, and the junction held 8 bases outside the gene matches. The germline V gene encodes CDR1 SQVTM and CDR2 ANQGSEA. This CDR3 is built from 14 residues. CDR3 loop: CSVSPGQGPYGYTF. In DNA form, the CDR3 reads TGCAGCGTTTCCCCGGGACAGGGACCCTATGGCTACACCTTC. Using reference TRBV29-1 and TRBJ1-2 for the parts outside the CDR3, the full variable domain is SAVISQKPSRDICQRGTSLTIQCQVDSQVTMMFWYRQQPGQSLTLIATANQGSEATYESGFVIDKFPISRPNLTFSTLTVSNMSPEDSSIYLCSVSPGQGPYGYTFGSGTRLTVV.

This chain uses TRBV6-1 with TRBJ2-5, with D possibly TRBD1 on 6 matching bases. The CDR3 loop spans 15 amino acids. Trimming removed 2 bases at V and 4 bases at J, with 14 bases between. Germline values: CDR1 MNHNS, CDR2 SASEGT. The CDR3 region is CASSELSPGVETQYF. The CDR3 DNA sequence: TGTGCCAGCAGTGAACTGTCCCCAGGGGTAGAGACCCAGTACTTC.

In this sample, this clone turned up once. This rearrangement joins TRBV18 to TRBJ2-6; D not resolved. V was clipped by 2 bases and J by 0 bases, with 11 bases between them. Germline V gives CDR1 KGHSH, CDR2 LQKENI. CDR3 size: 17 residues. CDR3 protein: CASSPSPLFSGANVLTF. The CDR3 DNA reads TGTGCCAGCTCACCATCACCACTTTTCTCTGGGGCCAACGTCCTGACTTTC.

The chain couples TRBV21-1 to TRBJ1-5; the table names TRBD1, a call not compared with the DNA. TRBV21-1 is a known pseudogene. The CDR3 runs 16 residues. The chain's CDR3 is CASSLVQGESDQPQHF. In nucleotides, the CDR3 is TGTGCCAGCAGCCTGGTACAGGGAGAAAGCGATCAGCCCCAGCATTTT.

This chain links TRBV14 with TRBJ2-3; D possibly corresponds to TRBD2 (5 bases). This CDR3 spans 15 amino acids. Germline CDR1 reads SGHDN; CDR2 reads FVKESK. V was trimmed by 6 bases and J by 0 bases, leaving 13 bases between them. The CDR3 loop is CASSGLASSTDTQYF. The CDR3 DNA reads TGTGCCAGCAGTGGGCTAGCTTCTAGCACAGATACGCAGTATTTT.

The V call is TRBV5-4, the J call TRBJ2-5, with D hard to call. The CDR3 consists of 14 residues. Germline lookup yields CDR1 SGHNT and CDR2 YYREEE (reference sequence). V was trimmed by 3 bases and J by 2 bases, leaving 11 bases between them. The CDR3 coding sequence is TGTGCCAGCAGCTCGACCCTGGAACAAGAGACCCAGTACTTC. Amino acids: CASSSTLEQETQYF.

A note on this clone: Mismatch with germline at one junction end may stem from a read error. The same CDR3 arises from other DNA sequences in this sample as well. This sequence joins TRBV30 and TRBJ2-2, with D possibly being TRBD2 (6 bases). In germline, CDR1 is GTSNPN, CDR2 SVGIG (reference sequence). The CDR3 extends over 15 amino acids. The CDR3 loop reads CAWRDGGTETGELFF. CDR3 nucleotide sequence: TGTGCCTGGAGGGATGGCGGGACCGAGACCGGGGAACTGTTTTTT.

The chain uses TRBV13 and TRBJ2-5, with 9 bases fitting TRBD1. The CDR3 sequence is 15 residues long. CDR1 and CDR2 from the germline V gene are PRHDT and FYEKMQ (reference sequence). Trimming removed 5 bases from V and 4 bases from J; junction bases left unmatched: 8. The CDR3 loop reads CASSGGQGRVETQYF. The CDR3 nucleotides read TGTGCCAGCAGCGGGGGACAGGGCAGGGTAGAGACCCAGTACTTC.

The chain is built from TRBV30 and TRBJ2-7; D unresolved. The CDR3 has 14 residues. The ends were cut back, 2 bases at V and 2 bases at J, with 13 bases in the middle. CDR1 is GTSNPN, CDR2 SVGIG, per germline (reference sequence). As DNA, the CDR3 is TGTGCCTGGAGTCCGATATACGGTACCTACGAGCAGTACTTC. It yields the protein CAWSPIYGTYEQYF.

The chain employs TRBV4-1 and TRBJ1-1, with 8 nucleotides matching TRBD1. V gave up 3 bases and J gave up 4 bases; unmatched junction bases: 10. Germline V gene lookup returns CDR1 MGHRA and CDR2 YSYEKL. The CDR3 covers 16 residues. Here the CDR3 DNA reads TGCGCCAGCAGCCATAGGGGACAGGCTGGGGGCACTGAAGCTTTCTTT. This gives the protein CASSHRGQAGGTEAFF.